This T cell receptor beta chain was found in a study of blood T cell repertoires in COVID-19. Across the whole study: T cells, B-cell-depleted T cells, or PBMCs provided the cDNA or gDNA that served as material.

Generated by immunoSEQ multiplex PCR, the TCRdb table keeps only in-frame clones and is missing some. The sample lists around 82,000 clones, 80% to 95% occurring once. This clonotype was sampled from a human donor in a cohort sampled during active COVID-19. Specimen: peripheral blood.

CDR3 sequence reads: CASSLAGGPNTEAFF. The CDR3 nucleotides are TGTGCCAGCAGCTTAGCAGGGGGACCGAACACTGAAGCTTTCTTT. This chain connects TRBV7-9 to TRBJ1-1; D might be TRBD1 (6 bases). V lost 0 bases, J lost 1 base, and 9 bases lay in between. The CDR3 covers 15 residues. Per germline, CDR1 SEHNR and CDR2 FQNEAQ (reference sequence).